A selection of T cell receptor beta chains follows, all from one sample in a study of blood T cell repertoires in COVID-19. Assay used: immunoSEQ multiplex PCR; TCRdb lists only in-frame clones, some missing. The sample holds around 190,000 clones, 81% seen once. Source material: peripheral blood. These receptors all come from a woman aged 40 to 50 with COVID-19, enrolled during active disease. CDR3s include the opening cysteine and the closing phenylalanine or tryptophan. Each record gives: clone size, V gene, J gene, D gene, CDR3 protein, CDR3 DNA. The D gene is left open where the match is weak. A row's size may be missing; if present it is once, few, many or a size class.

NA,TRBV5-1,TRBJ2-7,TRBD2,CASSLGLAGGSYEQYF,TGCGCCAGCAGCTTGGGACTAGCGGGAGGGTCCTACGAGCAGTACTTC
NA,TRBV7-8,TRBJ1-2,NA,CASSPHGGSTGNYGYTF,TGTGCCAGCAGCCCGCATGGGGGGTCGACCGGTAACTATGGCTACACCTTC
NA,TRBV27,TRBJ2-7,NA,CASSPSLVISYEQYF,TGTGCCAGCAGCCCCAGTCTAGTCATCTCCTACGAGCAGTACTTC
NA,TRBV10-1,TRBJ2-1,NA,CASSPGSYNEQFF,TGCGCCAGCAGTCCGGGCTCCTACAATGAGCAGTTCTTC
once,TRBV6-5,TRBJ2-2,NA,CASSPQKNTGELFF,TGTGCCAGCAGTCCTCAGAAGAACACCGGGGAGCTGTTTTTT
many,TRBV6-1,TRBJ1-1,NA,CASSEAGGFTEAFF,TGTGCCAGCAGTGAAGCAGGAGGGTTCACTGAAGCTTTCTTT
NA,TRBV5-5,TRBJ2-4,NA,CASSRQIVDIQYF,TGTGCCAGCAGCCGACAGATCGTGGACATTCAGTACTTC
NA,TRBV15,TRBJ2-5,NA,CATSRGSATQYF,TGTGCCACCAGCAGAGGTAGTGCGACCCAGTACTTC
NA,TRBV9,TRBJ2-3,NA,CASSAGGGTDTQYF,TGTGCCAGCAGCGCTGGGGGCGGCACAGATACGCAGTATTTT
NA,TRBV18,TRBJ1-1,TRBD1,CASSRPLGTGVNTEAFF,TGTGCCAGCTCACGACCACTGGGGACAGGGGTGAACACTGAAGCTTTCTTT
NA,TRBV27,TRBJ1-2,TRBD1,CASSDRGNWNGYTF,TGTGCCAGCAGTGACAGGGGGAATTGGAATGGCTACACCTTC
once,TRBV6-5,TRBJ1-4,NA,CASSYAGEYEKLFF,TGTGCCAGCAGTTACGCAGGGGAGTATGAAAAACTGTTTTTT
once,TRBV5-1,TRBJ2-2,TRBD1,CASSLDGDRLAGELFF,TGCGCCAGCAGCTTGGATGGGGACAGGTTGGCCGGGGAGCTGTTTTTT
few,TRBV7-9,TRBJ1-1,TRBD1,CASSEGQARIMNTEAFF,TGTGCCAGCAGCGAGGGACAGGCGCGCATTATGAACACTGAAGCTTTCTTT
NA,TRBV7-2,TRBJ2-2,TRBD2,CASSYSGVLTGELFF,TGTGCCAGCAGCTATAGCGGGGTGCTCACCGGGGAGCTGTTTTTT
NA,TRBV19,TRBJ2-7,NA,CASTARAGATYEQYF,TGTGCCAGTACGGCACGGGCAGGGGCTACCTACGAGCAGTACTTC
NA,TRBV9,TRBJ1-4,NA,CASSVAPGGRELFF,TGTGCCAGCAGCGTAGCTCCCGGGGGACGGGAACTGTTTTTT
NA,TRBV3-1/TRBV3-2,TRBJ1-1,TRBD1,CASSQELGQGALGFF,TGTGCCAGCAGCCAAGAACTCGGACAGGGGGCCTTGGGTTTCTTT
NA,TRBV20-1,TRBJ1-1,TRBD1,CSARDREAFF,TGCAGTGCCAGGGACAGGGAAGCTTTCTTT
few,TRBV2,TRBJ2-7,TRBD2,CASSHGTSGSSDRYEQYF,TGTGCCAGCAGTCATGGGACTAGCGGGAGTAGCGACCGTTACGAGCAGTACTTC
few,TRBV5-1,TRBJ1-1,NA,CASSLVGGMNTEAFF,TGCGCCAGCAGCTTGGTGGGGGGAATGAACACTGAAGCTTTCTTT
few,TRBV19,TRBJ1-5,NA,CASSKQGGGDQPQHF,TGTGCCAGTAGTAAACAGGGTGGTGGCGATCAGCCCCAGCATTTT
NA,TRBV25-1,TRBJ1-5,NA,CASSQGYQPQHF,TGTGCCAGCAGTCAGGGGTATCAGCCCCAGCATTTT
NA,TRBV27,TRBJ2-1,TRBD2,CASSLSSGGYNEQFF,TGTGCCAGCAGTTTAAGTAGCGGGGGGTACAATGAGCAGTTCTTC
few,TRBV30,TRBJ2-1,NA,CAWAGQRGEQFF,TGTGCCTGGGCGGGACAGAGGGGTGAGCAGTTCTTC
few,TRBV27,TRBJ1-5,NA,CASSLGGFSNQPQHF,TGTGCCAGCAGCCTGGGGGGGTTTAGCAATCAGCCCCAGCATTTT
NA,TRBV28,TRBJ1-4,NA,CASSTLREKLFF,TGTGCCAGCAGCACCCTGCGCGAAAAACTGTTTTTT
NA,TRBV6-6,TRBJ1-5,NA,CASSSAPGSNQPQHF,TGTGCCAGCAGCTCCGCCCCGGGGAGCAATCAGCCCCAGCATTTT
NA,TRBV15,TRBJ2-1,TRBD2,CATSRDLAGGNEQFF,TGTGCCACCAGCAGAGATTTGGCGGGAGGTAATGAGCAGTTCTTC
NA,TRBV6-5,TRBJ1-2,TRBD1,CASRRKGAGGGYTF,TGTGCCAGCAGGAGGAAGGGGGCGGGAGGTGGCTACACCTTC
NA,TRBV19,TRBJ1-5,NA,CASSIDWGGGQPQHF,TGTGCCAGTAGTATAGATTGGGGGGGCGGTCAGCCCCAGCATTTT
NA,TRBV28,TRBJ1-1,NA,CASRVTGIRAFF,TGTGCCAGCAGAGTTACAGGGATTCGGGCTTTCTTT
NA,TRBV7-8,TRBJ1-6,NA,CASSLQRSATRGLHF,TGTGCCAGCAGCTTACAGAGGTCCGCTACCCGGGGCCTCCACTTT
once,TRBV10-2,TRBJ1-3,NA,CASSESQGSGNTIYF,TGCGCCAGCAGTGAGTCGCAGGGCTCTGGAAACACCATATATTTT
NA,TRBV7-3,TRBJ2-2,TRBD2,CASSLRPSGRTGELFF,TGTGCCAGCAGCTTAAGGCCTAGCGGGCGCACCGGGGAGCTGTTTTTT
once,TRBV15,TRBJ2-1,NA,CATRVGAGYNEQFF,TGTGCCACCAGAGTGGGGGCGGGCTACAATGAGCAGTTCTTC
NA,TRBV18,TRBJ2-7,TRBD1,CASSPPKGQGARYEQYF,TGTGCCAGCTCACCACCTAAGGGACAGGGGGCTCGGTACGAGCAGTACTTC
NA,TRBV6-5,TRBJ1-1,NA,CATKAGSHLEAFF,TGTGCCACCAAGGCAGGGTCCCACCTTGAAGCTTTCTTT
NA,TRBV5-6,TRBJ2-1,TRBD2,CASSLRTSGGYEQFF,TGTGCCAGCAGCTTACGGACTAGCGGGGGGTATGAGCAGTTCTTC
NA,TRBV19,TRBJ2-6,NA,CASSTGSGANVLTF,TGTGCCAGTAGTACGGGGTCCGGGGCCAACGTCCTGACTTTC
NA,TRBV6-5,TRBJ1-3,TRBD1,CASRSTDRRNTIYF,TGTGCCAGCAGGTCTACGGACAGGAGAAACACCATATATTTT
NA,TRBV9,TRBJ2-1,TRBD2,CASSVSGGPWDEQFF,TGTGCCAGCAGCGTTTCGGGGGGGCCTTGGGATGAGCAGTTCTTC
NA,TRBV28,TRBJ2-1,NA,CASTAGARQFF,TGTGCCAGCACGGCGGGGGCTCGGCAGTTCTTC
once,TRBV9,TRBJ2-3,NA,CASSVGPGTTSTDTQYF,TGTGCCAGCAGCGTAGGCCCGGGGACAACTAGCACAGATACGCAGTATTTT
NA,TRBV19,TRBJ1-5,TRBD1,CASSVNPKQGARPQHF,TGTGCCAGTAGTGTAAACCCGAAACAGGGGGCCAGGCCCCAGCATTTT
NA,TRBV9,TRBJ2-2,TRBD2,CASSTLAESNTGELFF,TGTGCCAGCAGCACACTAGCGGAATCGAACACCGGGGAGCTGTTTTTT
NA,TRBV19,TRBJ1-5,NA,CASSIRPGNSNQPQHF,TGTGCCAGTAGTATTCGTCCGGGGAATAGCAATCAGCCCCAGCATTTT
NA,TRBV9,TRBJ2-3,NA,CASSSIGLTDTQYF,TGTGCCAGCAGCTCAATTGGGCTCACAGATACGCAGTATTTT
NA,TRBV9,TRBJ2-3,TRBD2,CASSVNPGLAASTDTQYF,TGTGCCAGCAGCGTAAACCCCGGGCTAGCGGCTAGCACAGATACGCAGTATTTT
NA,TRBV3-1/TRBV3-2,TRBJ2-1,NA,CASRKGIAADYNEQFF,TGTGCCAGCCGTAAAGGTATCGCAGCGGACTACAATGAGCAGTTCTTC
few,TRBV28,TRBJ1-2,NA,CASSLTGGGYTF,TGTGCCAGCAGTCTTACAGGTGGAGGCTACACCTTC
NA,TRBV19,TRBJ1-1,TRBD1,CASSPGTGFTEAFF,TGTGCCAGTAGTCCTGGGACAGGGTTCACTGAAGCTTTCTTT
NA,TRBV12-3/TRBV12-4,TRBJ2-1,TRBD2,CASGAGAYNEQFF,TGTGCCAGCGGGGCGGGAGCCTACAATGAGCAGTTCTTC
NA,TRBV3-1/TRBV3-2,TRBJ2-3,TRBD2,CASSLDGEGDTQYF,TGTGCCAGCAGCCTTGACGGGGAGGGAGATACGCAGTATTTT
NA,TRBV6-5,TRBJ1-2,TRBD1,CASSYGRGLFGYTF,TGTGCCAGCAGTTACGGCAGGGGGCTTTTTGGCTACACCTTC
NA,TRBV11-2,TRBJ2-1,TRBD2,CASSFGGGAYNEQFF,TGTGCCAGCAGCTTCGGGGGAGGGGCCTACAATGAGCAGTTCTTC